One and the same sample provided the 24 T cell receptor beta chains below, sequenced in a study of neoadjuvant anti-PD-1 for oral cavity cancer. Here immunoSEQ multiplex PCR was the method, and the copy in TCRdb shows in-frame clones only, minus some. The table shows about 16,000 clones, with roughly 70% occurring only once. This material consisted of PBMCs, taken before nivolumab (anti-PD-1) treatment. All receptors come from a person between 40 and 85 years old with oral cavity squamous cell carcinoma.

The CDR3 coding sequence is TGTGCCAGCAGCGCCCTAGCGGGGGCGACCCCCGGGGAGCTGTTTTTT. The encoded protein is CASSALAGATPGELFF. The chain joins TRBV2 to TRBJ2-2, with 10 bases matching TRBD2. CDR1 and CDR2 from the germline V gene are SNHLY and FYNNEI. The V and J ends lost 6 bases and 6 bases, in that order; junction bases with no gene match: 10. The CDR3 contains 16 residues.

The rearrangement uses TRBV11-3 and TRBJ2-7; 11 positions agree with TRBD1. CDR1 SGHNT and CDR2 YENEEA come from the germline V gene. The CDR3 loop spans 13 amino acids. V lost 5 bases and J lost 9; bases outside the gene matches: 6. The CDR3 sequence is CASSTGQGDGQYF. CDR3 sequence (DNA): TGTGCCAGCAGCACGGGACAGGGGGATGGGCAGTACTTC. Based on the CDR3 plus reference TRBV11-3 and TRBJ2-7, the full variable domain is EAGVVQSPRYKIIEKKQPVAFWCNPISGHNTLYWYLQNLGQGPELLIRYENEEAVDDSQLPKDRFSAERLKGVDSTLKIQPAELGDSAVYLCASSTGQGDGQYFGPGTRLTVT.

This clone was detected once. The J gene is TRBJ2-7, the V gene TRBV19, with 7 bases that match TRBD1. CDR1 and CDR2 from the germline V gene are LNHDA and SQIVND (reference sequence). CDR3 length: 13 amino acids. Losses at the gene ends were 8 bases for V and 2 bases for J; bases not matched to a gene: 6. The CDR3: CASSQGQPYEQYF. The DNA for the CDR3 is TGTGCCAGTTCCCAGGGACAGCCCTACGAGCAGTACTTC.

V is TRBV28 and J is TRBJ2-7; maybe TRBD2 (6 bases). Trimming took 4 bases from V and 0 from J, leaving 13 bases between them. This CDR3 region has 15 residues. Germline V gene sequence: CDR1 MDHEN, CDR2 SYDVKM. The CDR3 sequence: CASSSGGGDSYEQYF. The DNA for the CDR3 is TGTGCCAGCAGTTCCGGTGGAGGGGACTCCTACGAGCAGTACTTC. Filled out from reference TRBV28 and TRBJ2-7, the complete variable domain reads DVKVTQSSRYLVKRTGEKVFLECVQDMDHENMFWYRQDPGLGLRLIYFSYDVKMKEKGDIPEGYSVSREKKERFSLILESASTNQTSMYLCASSSGGGDSYEQYFGPGTRLTVT.

The gene calls are TRBV5-4 and TRBJ2-1; D not certain. In germline, CDR1 is SGHNT, CDR2 YYREEE (reference sequence). V was clipped by 2 bases and J by 3 bases, with 6 bases between them. This CDR3 spans 13 amino acids. In DNA, the CDR3 is TGTGCCAGCAGCTTAAGGGACTACAATGAGCAGTTCTTC. Translated: CASSLRDYNEQFF.

V and J are TRBV5-6 and TRBJ1-1; 7 bases align to TRBD1. The germline CDR1 and CDR2 sequences are SGHDT and YYEEEE. With 2 bases clipped from V and 11 bases from J, the junction kept 15 bases outside the gene matches. The CDR3 is made up of 15 amino acids. CDR3: CASSFLDDRASLAFF. The CDR3 nucleotides are TGTGCCAGCAGCTTCCTAGACGACAGGGCGAGTTTGGCTTTCTTT. The variable domain in full, with the rest retrieved from reference TRBV5-6 and TRBJ1-1, is DAGVTQSPTHLIKTRGQQVTLRCSPKSGHDTVSWYQQALGQGPQFIFQYYEEEERQRGNFPDRFSGHQFPNYSSELNVNALLLGDSALYLCASSFLDDRASLAFFGQGTRLTVV.

This clone was detected only a few times. The CDR3 region is CAISESLAGYNEQFF. CDR3 bases: TGTGCCATCAGTGAGTCACTAGCGGGGTACAATGAGCAGTTCTTC. The rearrangement joins TRBV10-3 to TRBJ2-1, with 10 bases lining up with TRBD2. V shed 0 bases, J shed 4 bases, and the junction held 0 bases outside the gene matches. This CDR3 contains 15 residues. Germline CDR1 and CDR2: ENHRY and SYGVKD.

The chain uses TRBV27 and TRBJ1-2; D gene unclear. In germline, CDR1 is MNHEY, CDR2 SMNVEV (reference sequence). The V gene lost 2 bases and the J gene lost 11 bases, with 18 bases spanning the gap. The CDR3 length is 14 residues. The CDR3 here is CASSLMAANLVYTF. CDR3 DNA sequence: TGTGCCAGCAGTTTAATGGCAGCCAACCTAGTTTACACCTTC.

This clone has only one observation. J is TRBJ1-1 and V is TRBV11-3; weak D call: TRBD1 (6 bases). CDR3 size: 16 residues. V was pared by 0 bases and J by 3 bases, with 14 bases between. Germline CDR1 is SGHNT and CDR2 is YENEEA. The CDR3 reads CASSLDFRGRDTEAFF. The CDR3 DNA reads TGTGCCAGCAGCTTAGATTTCCGGGGGCGGGACACTGAAGCTTTCTTT.

CDR3 sequence (DNA): TGTGCCAGCTCACCACCCCCAGGGCACTACGAGCAGTACTTC. This translates into CASSPPPGHYEQYF. The chain uses TRBV18 and TRBJ2-7; possible D gene TRBD1, 5 bases. The CDR3 length is 14 residues. The V end lost 0 bases, the J end lost 3 bases, and 9 bases lay between the germline ends. CDR1 and CDR2 (germline): KGHSH, LQKENI.

This clone has more than one count but fewer than ten. The chain has TRBV27 and TRBJ1-5; TRBD1 might be the D (5 bases). The germline gives CDR1 MNHEY, CDR2 SMNVEV (reference sequence). The CDR3 has 12 residues. V lost 2 bases and J lost 7, with 6 bases in between. CDR3 nucleotides: TGTGCCAGCAGTTTAAGGGGCCAGCCCCAGCATTTT. Its protein product is CASSLRGQPQHF.

The chain couples TRBV25-1 to TRBJ2-3; 8 bases map to TRBD1. The CDR3 has 14 amino acids. Germline V gives CDR1 MGHDK, CDR2 SYGVNS. The junction had 2 bases not matched to a gene; V was cut back by 5 bases and J by 1 base. CDR3 loop: CASSLDRGTDTQYF. The CDR3 nucleotides are TGTGCCAGCAGTCTGGACAGGGGCACAGATACGCAGTATTTT.

V gene TRBV5-1 combines with J gene TRBJ2-2; maybe TRBD1 (5 bases). V gave up 1 base and J gave up 1 base, with 8 bases separating them. The length of the CDR3 is 15 residues. The germline V gene has CDR1 SGHRS and CDR2 YFSETQ. In nucleotides, the CDR3 is TGCGCCAGCAGCTTGCCTACAGGGAACACCGGGGAGCTGTTTTTT. It is translated as CASSLPTGNTGELFF.

The chain combines TRBV5-1 with TRBJ2-5; weak D call: TRBD1 (6 bases). The germline gives CDR1 SGHRS, CDR2 YFSETQ. Trimming left V 4 bases short and J 2 bases short, with 12 bases between. The length of the CDR3 is 14 residues. The CDR3 DNA is TGCGCCAGCAGCAAGGACAGCCAACAAGAGACCCAGTACTTC. Its translation: CASSKDSQQETQYF.

This chain connects TRBV6-6 to TRBJ2-2; D is unclear. Looked up from germline, CDR1 is MNHNY and CDR2 is SVGAGI (reference sequence). V shed 5 bases and J shed 2 bases, with 3 bases lying between them. The length of the CDR3 is 12 residues. The DNA for the CDR3 is TGTGCCAGCAGTCAAAACACCGGGGAGCTGTTTTTT. Its translation: CASSQNTGELFF.

The chain combines TRBV30 with TRBJ2-7, with a tentative D call TRBD1 (7 bases). Trimming shortened V by 1 base and J by 3 bases, and 16 bases separated the two germline ends. Germline CDR1 is GTSNPN and CDR2 is SVGIG (reference sequence). The CDR3 consists of 15 residues. CDR3 nucleotide sequence: TGTGCCTGGAGTGAATTGACAGGGAGGCGCTACGAGCAGTACTTC. Protein sequence: CAWSELTGRRYEQYF.

The chain couples TRBV5-1 to TRBJ1-1; possibly TRBD1 for D (6 bases). V lost 0 bases and J lost 2, with 17 bases in between. Germline CDR1 is SGHRS and CDR2 is YFSETQ. The CDR3 is made up of 17 amino acids. In DNA form, the CDR3 reads TGCGCCAGCAGCTTGGCGGTATTGACAGGAGTTAACACTGAAGCTTTCTTT. Residues: CASSLAVLTGVNTEAFF.

This rearrangement joins TRBV15 to TRBJ2-3; a weak D match, TRBD1 (6 bases). The germline V gene has CDR1 LNHNV and CDR2 YYDKDF (reference sequence). V lost 0 bases and J 2 bases, leaving 9 bases between the germline ends. CDR3 length: 15 residues. The CDR3 spells CATSRDVGATDTQYF. In DNA form, the CDR3 reads TGTGCCACCAGCAGAGATGTGGGGGCCACAGATACGCAGTATTTT.

This clone was found a few times. V and J are TRBV19 and TRBJ1-2; D gene uncertain. From germline, CDR1 is LNHDA and CDR2 SQIVND (reference sequence). This CDR3 has 15 residues. V was trimmed by 6 bases and J by 7 bases, leaving 21 bases between them. The CDR3 region is CASRGGITLERGYTF. DNA for the CDR3: TGTGCCAGTAGGGGAGGAATAACTCTCGAGCGTGGCTACACCTTC.

The genes are TRBV9 and TRBJ1-5; D is unclear. The CDR3 runs 14 residues. The V end was cut by 3 bases, the J end by 4 bases, with 11 bases between. Per the germline V gene, CDR1 is SGDLS and CDR2 is YYNGEE. The DNA of the CDR3 is TGTGCCAGCAGCGAAAGCGCATCGAATCAGCCCCAGCATTTT. Amino acid sequence: CASSESASNQPQHF.

The chain carries TRBV28 and TRBJ2-5, with 7 bases fitting TRBD2. The CDR3 has 13 residues. After removal of 9 bases from V and 7 bases from J, the junction contained 11 bases not matched to a gene. Germline values: CDR1 MDHEN, CDR2 SYDVKM. CDR3 bases: TGTGCCAGTCGGGACTACGCCCCGGGGACCCAGTACTTC. It is translated as CASRDYAPGTQYF.

This clone was picked up a small number of times. V and J are TRBV28 and TRBJ2-5; no firm D call. V was clipped by 4 bases and J by 4 bases, with 4 bases between them. The germline V gene encodes CDR1 MDHEN and CDR2 SYDVKM. There are 11 residues in the CDR3. CDR3 region: CASSSRETQYF. CDR3 DNA: TGTGCCAGCAGTTCAAGAGAGACCCAGTACTTC.

This chain links TRBV9 with TRBJ2-6; no clear D. The CDR3 is 14 residues long. V lost 4 bases and J lost 4, with 9 bases in between. CDR1 and CDR2 (germline): SGDLS, YYNGEE. CDR3 region: CASSSARGANVLTF. CDR3 DNA: TGTGCCAGCAGCTCGGCGCGGGGGGCCAACGTCCTGACTTTC.

The chain recombines TRBV9 with TRBJ1-2; D might be TRBD1 (6 bases). The ends were cut back, 3 bases at V and 6 bases at J, with 24 bases in the middle. The CDR3 is 17 residues long. Per the germline V gene, CDR1 is SGDLS and CDR2 is YYNGEE. As DNA, the CDR3 is TGTGCCAGCAGCGCCACAGGGACGTCTTCCGCTTTGGATGGCTACACCTTC. Residues: CASSATGTSSALDGYTF.